These 2 T cell receptor beta chains share one sample of origin, sequenced in a study. In TCRdb, the RT-PCR reads were re-called with MiXCR into one record per CDR3 protein. Here the sample spans fewer than 800,000 distinct CDR3 sequences, over 12% being singletons. Sequenced: memory CD4+ T cells from blood. The receptors stem from a female donor in good health, serving as a healthy control.

This clonotype was found a few times. The chain's CDR3 is CASSLTPTTNEKLFF. CDR3 nucleotides: TGCGCCAGCAGCTTGACACCTACAACTAATGAAAAACTGTTTTTT. The chain is built from TRBV5-1 and TRBJ1-4; D is undetermined. Per germline, CDR1 SGHRS and CDR2 YFSETQ. The CDR3 runs to 15 residues. Deletions cut 1 base from V and 0 bases from J, with 7 bases between.

The chain links TRBV28 to TRBJ1-1, with TRBD1 matching 8 bases. CDR3 size: 16 residues. With 7 bases clipped from V and 2 bases from J, the junction kept 12 bases outside the gene matches. Germline values: CDR1 MDHEN, CDR2 SYDVKM. CDR3 in amino acids: CASKGQGWNPNTEAFF. The CDR3 DNA reads TGTGCCAGCAAAGGACAGGGTTGGAACCCCAACACTGAAGCTTTCTTT.